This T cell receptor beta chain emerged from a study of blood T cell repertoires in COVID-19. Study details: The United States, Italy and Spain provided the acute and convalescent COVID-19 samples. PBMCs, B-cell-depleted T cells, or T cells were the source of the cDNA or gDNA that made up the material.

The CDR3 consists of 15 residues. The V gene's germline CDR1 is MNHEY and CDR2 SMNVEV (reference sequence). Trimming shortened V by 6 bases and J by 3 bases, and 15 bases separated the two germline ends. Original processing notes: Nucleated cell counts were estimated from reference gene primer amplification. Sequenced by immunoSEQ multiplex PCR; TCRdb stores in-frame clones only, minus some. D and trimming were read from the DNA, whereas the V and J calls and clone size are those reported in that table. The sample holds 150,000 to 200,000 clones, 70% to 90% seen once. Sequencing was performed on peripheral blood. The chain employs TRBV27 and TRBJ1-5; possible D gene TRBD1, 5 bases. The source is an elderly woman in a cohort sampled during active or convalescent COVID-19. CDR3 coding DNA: TGTGCCAGCAGCAGGGCGACAGAAGCCAATCAGCCCCAGCATTTT. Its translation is CASSRATEANQPQHF.